A single sample is the source of the 23 T cell receptor beta chains below, sequenced in a study of T cells after yellow fever vaccination. TCRdb reanalysed the 5' RACE reads using MiXCR and keeps one entry per CDR3 protein. The sample holds around 320,000 distinct CDR3 sequences, approximately 4.5% seen once. The sequencing here drew on PBMCs, taken 15 days after the yellow fever booster vaccination. These receptors all stem from a man between 18 and 29 years old who received the YFV17D yellow fever vaccine.

This chain links TRBV2 with TRBJ2-3; TRBD2 aligns across 8 bases. Germline loops: CDR1 SNHLY, CDR2 FYNNEI. The CDR3 runs 16 residues. Trimming at V came to 3 bases and at J to 6 bases, leaving 11 bases not matched to a gene. CDR3 DNA: TGTGCCAGCAGTGATTGGCTAGCGGGCCACTCGGATACGCAGTATTTT. Its protein product is CASSDWLAGHSDTQYF.

This rearrangement joins TRBV14 to TRBJ2-1; 7 nucleotides line up with TRBD2. V trimming: 0 bases; J trimming: 4 bases; junction bases outside the gene matches: 9. The CDR3 is 17 residues long. CDR1 is SGHDN and CDR2 is FVKESK in the germline V gene. The CDR3 is CASSQEGLGWIYNEQFF. CDR3 nucleotides: TGTGCCAGCAGCCAAGAAGGACTAGGGTGGATTTACAATGAGCAGTTCTTC.

The chain is built from TRBV9 and TRBJ2-3, with TRBD1 matching 7 bases. The CDR3 contains 12 residues. Per the germline V gene, CDR1 is SGDLS and CDR2 is YYNGEE. V gave up 4 bases and J gave up 5 bases; unmatched junction bases: 1. The CDR3 DNA reads as TGTGCCAGCAGCCGACAGGGAGATACGCAGTATTTT. This translates into CASSRQGDTQYF.

This clonotype appeared many times. The gene calls are TRBV20-1 and TRBJ1-1, with D possibly being TRBD1 (5 bases). V lost 8 bases and J lost 1, with 14 bases in between. The CDR3 is made up of 13 amino acids. The germline gives CDR1 DFQATT, CDR2 SNEGSKA (reference sequence). CDR3 nucleotides: TGCAGTACACTCCTGGGGCCGAACACTGAAGCTTTCTTT. It encodes CSTLLGPNTEAFF.

V usage is TRBV2 and J usage is TRBJ2-6; 8 bases are a match to TRBD2. The CDR3 sequence is 15 residues long. Trimming removed 6 bases from V and 1 base from J; junction bases left unmatched: 2. Germline-derived CDR1 and CDR2 are SNHLY and FYNNEI. In DNA form, the CDR3 reads TGTGCCAGCAGCCGGGAGGGTTCTGGGGCCAACGTCCTGACTTTC. Its protein is CASSREGSGANVLTF.

The table lists this clonotype with many counts. The chain combines TRBV7-9 with TRBJ1-4; no firm D call. Germline V CDR1 and CDR2: SEHNR, FQNEAQ (reference sequence). The ends were cut back, 8 bases at V and 4 bases at J, with 17 bases in the middle. The CDR3 runs to 15 residues. CDR3 nucleotide sequence: TGTGCCAGCGGGGAGGGCCGAAGCATTAATGAAAAACTGTTTTTT. Encoded protein: CASGEGRSINEKLFF.

This clonotype was observed a handful of times. V gene TRBV10-3 combines with J gene TRBJ1-4; D not certain. The CDR3 has 13 residues. CDR1 is ENHRY, CDR2 SYGVKD, per germline. Trimming shortened V by 10 bases and J by 9 bases, and 18 bases separated the two germline ends. The CDR3 spells CATSRDILQKLFF. The CDR3 DNA reads TGTGCCACCAGCCGGGATATCCTTCAAAAACTGTTTTTT.

This clonotype has more than one count but fewer than ten. This chain links TRBV5-1 with TRBJ2-5; tentative D call: TRBD1 (5 bases). Germline V gene lookup returns CDR1 SGHRS and CDR2 YFSETQ. V was pared by 0 bases and J by 5 bases, with 14 bases between. CDR3 length equals 15 residues. The CDR3 spells CASSLGVLGAETQYF. The CDR3 DNA reads TGCGCCAGCAGCTTGGGGGTCCTTGGGGCGGAGACCCAGTACTTC.

This clonotype was observed many times. The V gene is TRBV20-1, the J gene TRBJ1-2; D is unresolved. Trimming took off 3 bases at V and 5 bases at J, with 7 bases between the two ends. CDR3 length: 11 amino acids. Germline CDR1 and CDR2: DFQATT and SNEGSKA (reference sequence). The CDR3, as DNA: TGCAGTGCTAGCTTGGATTATGGCTACACCTTC. As protein: CSASLDYGYTF.

In this sample, this clonotype turned up a few times. This sequence joins TRBV18 and TRBJ2-7; 13 bases align to TRBD2. This CDR3 has 15 amino acids. The trim removed 6 bases at V and 4 bases at J, leaving 6 bases unmatched. Germline V gene data show CDR1 as KGHSH and CDR2 as LQKENI. The CDR3 DNA sequence: TGTGCCAGCTCCCGGACTAGCGGGGGACAATACGAGCAGTACTTC. This encodes CASSRTSGGQYEQYF.

The chain couples TRBV10-1 to TRBJ2-3, with 9 nucleotides matching TRBD1. This CDR3 is 17 amino acids long. V gave up 5 bases and J gave up 2 bases; unmatched junction bases: 11. Germline V gene lookup returns CDR1 WNHNN and CDR2 SYGVQD (reference sequence). The CDR3 nucleotides read TGCGCCAGCAGTCCAAATGACAGGGGGTATCTCACAGATACGCAGTATTTT. This codes for CASSPNDRGYLTDTQYF.

The table lists this clonotype with a few counts. The chain recombines TRBV6-1 with TRBJ2-7, with D maybe TRBD2 (6 bases). Germline lookup yields CDR1 MNHNS and CDR2 SASEGT. This CDR3 spans 15 amino acids. Trimming left V 6 bases short and J 3 bases short, with 18 bases between. CDR3 in DNA: TGTGCCAGCAGCCTTTACCCCGGAGGGTTCTACGAGCAGTACGTC. Amino acids: CASSLYPGGFYEQYV.

This clonotype showed up many times. The chain joins TRBV7-9 to TRBJ2-3; D possibly matches TRBD1 or TRBD2 (5 bases each). The CDR3 totals 11 residues. Germline CDR1 SEHNR, CDR2 FQNEAQ (reference sequence). V was cut by 8 bases and J by 5 bases, with 8 bases left in between. For the CDR3, the DNA is TGTGCCAGCGCTGGGGGAGATACGCAGTATTTT. It yields the protein CASAGGDTQYF.

The CDR3 reads CASSSEGAPDTQYF. In DNA form, the CDR3 reads TGCGCCAGCAGCTCCGAGGGGGCCCCAGATACGCAGTATTTT. The chain joins TRBV5-1 to TRBJ2-3; TRBD1 matches 7 bases. V shed 3 bases, J shed 4 bases, and the junction held 5 bases outside the gene matches. Germline CDR1 and CDR2: SGHRS and YFSETQ. The CDR3 totals 14 residues.

The rearrangement links TRBV7-9 to TRBJ1-2; a weak D match, TRBD1 (5 bases). The germline V and J ends were trimmed by 8 bases and 4 bases, with 11 bases remaining between them. Germline V gene sequence: CDR1 SEHNR, CDR2 FQNEAQ (reference sequence). The CDR3 runs 12 residues. The CDR3 bases are TGTGCCAGCTCGGGGGAAGGCTATGGCTACACCTTC. The encoded protein is CASSGEGYGYTF.

This clonotype was detected a few times. The CDR3 is CASSLRGARYGYTF. CDR3 bases: TGTGCCAGCAGTTTGCGGGGGGCGCGGTATGGCTACACCTTC. This sequence joins TRBV12-3 or TRBV12-4 and TRBJ1-2; the D gene is possibly TRBD1 (6 bases). The CDR3 runs to 14 residues. With 3 bases removed from V and 5 bases from J, the gap between germline ends came to 13 bases.

This clonotype was observed at least ten times. In DNA, the CDR3 is TGTGCCAGCAGCCGCGGGGGGACCCTCCAAGAGACCCAGTACTTC. It specifies CASSRGGTLQETQYF. The chain joins TRBV7-6 to TRBJ2-5; 8 positions agree with TRBD2. The V and J ends lost 5 bases and 1 base, in that order; junction bases with no gene match: 6. From germline, CDR1 is SGHVS and CDR2 FNYEAQ. CDR3 length: 15 amino acids.

The chain recombines TRBV11-3 with TRBJ1-1; D is perhaps TRBD1 (6 bases). The V and J ends lost 3 bases and 4 bases respectively, with 12 bases between them. Germline V gene sequence: CDR1 SGHNT, CDR2 YENEEA. The CDR3 runs to 14 residues. The CDR3 DNA sequence: TGTGCCAGCAGCTTCTCAGGGGTGACCACTGAAGCTTTCTTT. Residues: CASSFSGVTTEAFF.

The rearrangement joins TRBV25-1 to TRBJ2-5, with 7 bases that match TRBD1. The CDR3 contains 13 residues. Germline V gene sequence: CDR1 MGHDK, CDR2 SYGVNS. The V and J ends lost 3 bases and 5 bases, in that order; junction bases with no gene match: 3. The CDR3 loop is CASSETGRETQYF. The CDR3 DNA sequence: TGTGCCAGCAGTGAGACAGGGCGGGAGACCCAGTACTTC.

In this sample, this clonotype turned up many times. The chain recombines TRBV9 with TRBJ2-3; TRBD2 agrees at 13 bases. This CDR3 spans 17 amino acids. With 0 bases clipped from V and 4 bases from J, the junction kept 5 bases outside the gene matches. Germline V gene sequence: CDR1 SGDLS, CDR2 YYNGEE. The CDR3 is CASSVELGTSGADTQYF. The CDR3, as DNA: TGTGCCAGCAGCGTAGAGCTTGGGACTAGCGGGGCAGATACGCAGTATTTT.

The chain carries TRBV18 and TRBJ2-7, with 8 bases identical to TRBD1. CDR3 length equals 15 residues. J gave up 7 bases and V 6 bases, and 14 bases lay outside the gene matches. CDR1 KGHSH and CDR2 LQKENI come from the germline V gene. CDR3 residues: CASSLRQGTDMEQYV. CDR3 sequence (DNA): TGTGCCAGCTCGCTTCGACAGGGGACAGATATGGAGCAGTACGTC.

This clonotype appeared a few times. The J gene is TRBJ2-7, the V gene TRBV27; a weak D match, TRBD2 (6 bases). V was trimmed by 5 bases and J by 2 bases, leaving 13 bases between them. The CDR3 consists of 14 residues. The V gene's germline CDR1 is MNHEY and CDR2 SMNVEV (reference sequence). The chain's CDR3 is CASSNPGETYEQYF. CDR3 bases: TGTGCCAGCAGTAATCCGGGAGAGACCTACGAGCAGTACTTC.

There are many counts of this clonotype. The chain recombines TRBV6-1 with TRBJ1-5; D ambiguous. Germline CDR1 MNHNS, CDR2 SASEGT. V gave up 2 bases and J gave up 6 bases, with 14 bases separating them. This CDR3 is 15 amino acids long. The CDR3 loop is CASSESTGTVQPQHF. CDR3 bases: TGTGCCAGCAGTGAATCGACCGGAACGGTTCAGCCCCAGCATTTT.